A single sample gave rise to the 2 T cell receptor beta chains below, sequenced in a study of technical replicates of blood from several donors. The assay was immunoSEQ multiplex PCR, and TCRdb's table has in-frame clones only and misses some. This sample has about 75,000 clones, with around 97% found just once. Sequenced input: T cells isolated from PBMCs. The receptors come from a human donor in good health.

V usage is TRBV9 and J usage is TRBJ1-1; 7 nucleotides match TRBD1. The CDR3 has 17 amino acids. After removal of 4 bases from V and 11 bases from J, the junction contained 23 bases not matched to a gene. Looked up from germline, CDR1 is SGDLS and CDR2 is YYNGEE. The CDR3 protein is CASSSRPARGETGMAFF. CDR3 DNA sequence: TGTGCCAGCAGCTCTCGACCTGCGCGGGGTGAGACAGGGATGGCTTTCTTT.

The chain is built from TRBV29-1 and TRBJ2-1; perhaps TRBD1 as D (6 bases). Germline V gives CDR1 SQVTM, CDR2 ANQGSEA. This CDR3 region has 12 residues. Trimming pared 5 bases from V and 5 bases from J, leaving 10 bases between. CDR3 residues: CSVTGSNNEQFF. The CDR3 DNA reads TGCAGCGTTACAGGGAGTAACAATGAGCAGTTCTTC.